This note documents a single T cell receptor (beta chain) sequence. This sample was included in a study of blood T cell repertoires in COVID-19. Study-level information: The United States, Italy and Spain provided the acute and convalescent COVID-19 samples.

In the source study's methods: Scientists estimated how many nucleated cells there were by amplifying reference gene primers. Method: immunoSEQ multiplex PCR; TCRdb's copy keeps in-frame clones and lacks some. That table gives V, J and clone size, and the DNA gave D and trimming. The sample holds roughly 200,000 clones; approximately 90% are singletons and the top ten take 10% to 13%. CDR3 length equals 14 residues. The V and J ends lost 5 bases and 10 bases, in that order; junction bases with no gene match: 10. Looked up from germline, CDR1 is SNHLY and CDR2 is FYNNEI. In Seattle, patients joined the study during active infection and were tracked longitudinally.

This sequence originates from a woman aged 45-65 years with COVID-19, enrolled during active disease. The V and J genes are TRBV2 and TRBJ2-1, with 8 bases fitting TRBD2. Material for sequencing was peripheral blood. The CDR3 reads CASSPSGGPREQFF. The CDR3 DNA follows: TGTGCCAGCAGTCCGTCGGGGGGGCCTCGGGAGCAGTTCTTC.